This TCR beta chain was identified in a study of identical twins. A universal primer site was created by template switching, with the cDNA bearing unique molecular identifiers. TCRdb redid the calling of the 5' RACE reads with MiXCR, one entry per CDR3 protein. The repertoire has hundreds of thousands of distinct CDR3 sequences, roughly 20% of them found once; the top ten carry around 14%. This sample was also put to use in a study of T cells expressing NK-cell markers.

Specimen: PBMCs. The clonotype was recovered from a woman younger than 30 in good health.

CDR3 nucleotide sequence: TGTGCCAGCAGTTACGGAGGGGCAGGGGGATATAGGGAGCAGTACTTC. Translating gives CASSYGGAGGYREQYF. The J gene is TRBJ2-7, the V gene TRBV6-5; tentatively, D is TRBD1 (7 bases). The CDR3 is 16 residues long. The V end lost 2 bases, the J end lost 7 bases, and 21 bases lay between the germline ends. Germline CDR1 and CDR2: MNHEY and SVGAGI.